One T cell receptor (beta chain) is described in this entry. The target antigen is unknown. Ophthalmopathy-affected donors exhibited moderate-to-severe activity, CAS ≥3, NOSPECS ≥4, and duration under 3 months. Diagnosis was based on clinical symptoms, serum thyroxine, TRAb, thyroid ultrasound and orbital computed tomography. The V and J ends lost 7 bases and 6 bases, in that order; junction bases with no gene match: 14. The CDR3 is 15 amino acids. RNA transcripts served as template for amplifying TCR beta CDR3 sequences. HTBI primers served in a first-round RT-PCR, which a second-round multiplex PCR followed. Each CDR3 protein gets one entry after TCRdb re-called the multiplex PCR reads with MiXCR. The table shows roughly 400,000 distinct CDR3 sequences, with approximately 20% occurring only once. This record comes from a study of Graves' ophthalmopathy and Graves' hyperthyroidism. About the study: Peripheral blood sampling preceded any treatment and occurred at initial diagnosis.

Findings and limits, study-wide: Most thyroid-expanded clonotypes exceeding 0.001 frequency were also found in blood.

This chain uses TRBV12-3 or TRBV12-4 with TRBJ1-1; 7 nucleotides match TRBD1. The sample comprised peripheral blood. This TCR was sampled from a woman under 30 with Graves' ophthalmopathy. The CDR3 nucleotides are TGTGCCAGCACCCCTTTCGCAGGGGGTATATCTGAAGCTTTCTTT. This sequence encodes CASTPFAGGISEAFF.